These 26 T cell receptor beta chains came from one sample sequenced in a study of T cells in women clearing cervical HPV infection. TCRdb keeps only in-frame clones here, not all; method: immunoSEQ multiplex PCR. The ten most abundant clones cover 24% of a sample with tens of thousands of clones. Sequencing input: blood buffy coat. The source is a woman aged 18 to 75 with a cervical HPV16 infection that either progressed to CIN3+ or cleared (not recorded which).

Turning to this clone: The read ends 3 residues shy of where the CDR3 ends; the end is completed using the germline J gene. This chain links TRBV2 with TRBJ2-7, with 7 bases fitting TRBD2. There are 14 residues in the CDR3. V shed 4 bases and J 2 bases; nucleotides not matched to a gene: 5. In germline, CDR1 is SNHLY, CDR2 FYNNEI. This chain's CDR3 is CASSVGGKTYEQYF. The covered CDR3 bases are TGTGCCAGCAGTGTCGGGGGGAAGACCTACGAG.

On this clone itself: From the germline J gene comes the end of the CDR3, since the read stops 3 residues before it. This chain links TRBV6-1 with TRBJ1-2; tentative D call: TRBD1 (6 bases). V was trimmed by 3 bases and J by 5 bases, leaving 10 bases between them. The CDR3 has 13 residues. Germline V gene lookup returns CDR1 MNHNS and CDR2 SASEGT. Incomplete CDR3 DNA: TGTGCCAGCAGTGACACAGGGTTATATGGC. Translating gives CASSDTGLYG. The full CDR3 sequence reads CASSDTGLYGYTF.

CDR3 sequence: CASSLARSRTSLSSYNEQFF. The sequenced CDR3 bases are TGCGCCAGCAGCTTGGCCAGATCCCGGACTAGCCTGAGCTCCTACAATGAG. The chain uses TRBV5-1 and TRBJ2-1; 8 bases match TRBD2. The read ends 3 residues before the CDR3 terminus; that terminus is restored from the germline J gene. CDR1 is SGHRS, CDR2 YFSETQ, per germline. Germline trimming cut 0 bases from V and 0 bases from J; bases unmatched to any gene: 14. The CDR3 has 20 amino acids. Full variable domain (missing parts from reference TRBV5-1 and TRBJ2-1): KAGVTQTPRYLIKTRGQQVTLSCSPISGHRSVSWYQQTPGQGLQFLFEYFSETQRNKGNFPGRFSGRQFSNSRSEMNVSTLELGDSALYLCASSLARSRTSLSSYNEQFFGPGTRLTVL.

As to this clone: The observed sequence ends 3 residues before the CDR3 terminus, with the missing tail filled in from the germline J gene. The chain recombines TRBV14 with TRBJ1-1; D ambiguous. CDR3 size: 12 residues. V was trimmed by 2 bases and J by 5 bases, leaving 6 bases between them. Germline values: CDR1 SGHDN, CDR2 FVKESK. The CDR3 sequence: CASSQFQTEAFF. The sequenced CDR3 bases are TGTGCCAGCAGCCAATTCCAGACTGAA. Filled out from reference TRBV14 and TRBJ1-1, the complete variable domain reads EAGVTQFPSHSVIEKGQTVTLRCDPISGHDNLYWYRRVMGKEIKFLLHFVKESKQDESGMPNNRFLAERTGGTYSTLKVQPAELEDSGVYFCASSQFQTEAFFGQGTRLTVV.

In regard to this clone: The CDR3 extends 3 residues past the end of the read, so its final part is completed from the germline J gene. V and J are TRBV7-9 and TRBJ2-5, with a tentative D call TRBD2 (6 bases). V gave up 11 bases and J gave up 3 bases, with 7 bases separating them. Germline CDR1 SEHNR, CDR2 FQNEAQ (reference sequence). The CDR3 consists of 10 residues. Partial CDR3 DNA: TGTGCCTGCGGGGAAGAGACC. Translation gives CACGEET. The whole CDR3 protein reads CACGEETQYF.

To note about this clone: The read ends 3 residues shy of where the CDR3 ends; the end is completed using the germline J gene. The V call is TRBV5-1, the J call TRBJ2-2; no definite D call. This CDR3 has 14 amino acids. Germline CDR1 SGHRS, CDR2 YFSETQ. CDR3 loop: CASSLAATNEKLFF. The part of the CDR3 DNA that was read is TGCGCCAGCAGCTTGGCAGCAACTAATGAAAAG.

The DNA read from the CDR3 is TGTGCCAGCAGCCCCCCTACAGGGGATAATTCACCC. It translates to CASSPPTGDNSP. The full CDR3 reads CASSPPTGDNSPLHF. The V and J genes are TRBV7-2 and TRBJ1-6; TRBD1 matches 7 bases. The DNA ends 3 residues before the CDR3 does, and the rest of the CDR3 is filled in from the germline J gene. The CDR3 runs to 15 residues. In germline, CDR1 is SGHTA, CDR2 FQGNSA. The junction had 6 bases not matched to a gene; V was cut back by 5 bases and J by 5 bases.

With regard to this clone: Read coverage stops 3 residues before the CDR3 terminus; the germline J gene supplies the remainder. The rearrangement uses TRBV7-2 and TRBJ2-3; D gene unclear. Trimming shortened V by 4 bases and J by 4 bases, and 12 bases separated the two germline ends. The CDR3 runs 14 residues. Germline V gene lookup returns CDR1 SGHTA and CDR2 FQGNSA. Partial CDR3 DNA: TGTGCCAGCAGCTCCTTCCAGAGCGCAGATACG. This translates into CASSSFQSADT. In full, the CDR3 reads CASSSFQSADTQYF.

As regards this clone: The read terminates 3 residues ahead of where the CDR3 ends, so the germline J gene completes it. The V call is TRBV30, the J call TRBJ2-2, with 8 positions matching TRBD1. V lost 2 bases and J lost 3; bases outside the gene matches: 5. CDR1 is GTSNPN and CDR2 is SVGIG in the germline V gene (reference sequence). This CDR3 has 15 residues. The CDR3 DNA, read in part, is TGTGCCTGGAGTCCCCGACAGGGGTACACCGGGGAG. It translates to CAWSPRQGYTGE. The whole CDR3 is CAWSPRQGYTGELFF.

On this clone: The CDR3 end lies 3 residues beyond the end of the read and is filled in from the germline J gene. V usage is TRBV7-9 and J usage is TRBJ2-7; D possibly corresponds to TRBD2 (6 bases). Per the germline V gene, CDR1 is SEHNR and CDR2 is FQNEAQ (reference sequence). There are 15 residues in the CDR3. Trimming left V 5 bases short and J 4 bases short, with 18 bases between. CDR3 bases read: TGTGCCAGCAGCCCCCGGGACTCTTGGGTATACGAG. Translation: CASSPRDSWVYE. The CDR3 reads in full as CASSPRDSWVYEQYF.

Incomplete CDR3 DNA: TGTGCCAGCTCACCTTCACAGGGAAACTCTGGAAACACC. This codes for CASSPSQGNSGNT. The complete CDR3 reads CASSPSQGNSGNTIYF. The chain recombines TRBV18 with TRBJ1-3, with a possible D match to TRBD1 (6 bases). The read ends 3 residues before the CDR3 terminus; that terminus is restored from the germline J gene. CDR1 and CDR2 (germline): KGHSH, LQKENI. The length of the CDR3 is 16 residues. With 3 bases removed from V and 0 bases from J, the gap between germline ends came to 12 bases.

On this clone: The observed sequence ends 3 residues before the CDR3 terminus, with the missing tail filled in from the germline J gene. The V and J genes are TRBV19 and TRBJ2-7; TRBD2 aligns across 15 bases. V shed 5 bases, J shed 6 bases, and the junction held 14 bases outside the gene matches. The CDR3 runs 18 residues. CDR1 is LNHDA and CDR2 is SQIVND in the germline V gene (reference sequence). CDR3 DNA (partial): TGTGCCAGTAGTTCTCCGGGACTAGCGGGAGGAGTAGGTGGCGAG. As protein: CASSSPGLAGGVGGE. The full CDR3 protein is CASSSPGLAGGVGGEQYF.

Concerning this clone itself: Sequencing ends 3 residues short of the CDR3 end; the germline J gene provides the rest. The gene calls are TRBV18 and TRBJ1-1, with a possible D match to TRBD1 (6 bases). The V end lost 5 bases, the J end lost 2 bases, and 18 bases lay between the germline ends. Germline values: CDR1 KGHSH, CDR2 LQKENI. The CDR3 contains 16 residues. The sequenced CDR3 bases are TGTGCCAGCTCATTCCTCAGGGGCTTTGAAAACACTGAA. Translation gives CASSFLRGFENTE. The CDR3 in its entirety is CASSFLRGFENTEAFF.

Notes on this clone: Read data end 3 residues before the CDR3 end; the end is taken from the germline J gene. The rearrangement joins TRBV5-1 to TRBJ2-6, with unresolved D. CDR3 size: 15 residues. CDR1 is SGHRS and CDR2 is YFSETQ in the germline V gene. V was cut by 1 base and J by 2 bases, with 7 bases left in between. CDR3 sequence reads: CASSLSLTGANVLTF. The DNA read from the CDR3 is TGCGCCAGCAGCTTGTCCTTAACTGGGGCCAACGTC.

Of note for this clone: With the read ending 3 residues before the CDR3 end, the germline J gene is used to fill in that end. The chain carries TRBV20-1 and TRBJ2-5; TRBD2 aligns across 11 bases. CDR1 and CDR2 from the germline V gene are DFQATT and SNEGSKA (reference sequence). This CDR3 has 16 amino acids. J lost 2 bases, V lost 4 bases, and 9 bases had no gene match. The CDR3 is CSAKDGTSGLQETQYF. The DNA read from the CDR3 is TGCAGTGCTAAAGACGGGACTAGCGGACTACAAGAGACC.

CDR3 region: CASSEFDRGGAGELFF. The CDR3 DNA, read in part, is TGTGCCAGCAGTGAATTCGACAGGGGAGGAGCCGGGGAG. The chain joins TRBV2 to TRBJ2-2; TRBD1 matches at 8 bases. The observed sequence ends 3 residues before the CDR3 terminus, with the missing tail filled in from the germline J gene. Trimming took 2 bases from V and 6 from J; bases not matched to a gene: 8. Looked up from germline, CDR1 is SNHLY and CDR2 is FYNNEI. The CDR3 runs to 16 residues.

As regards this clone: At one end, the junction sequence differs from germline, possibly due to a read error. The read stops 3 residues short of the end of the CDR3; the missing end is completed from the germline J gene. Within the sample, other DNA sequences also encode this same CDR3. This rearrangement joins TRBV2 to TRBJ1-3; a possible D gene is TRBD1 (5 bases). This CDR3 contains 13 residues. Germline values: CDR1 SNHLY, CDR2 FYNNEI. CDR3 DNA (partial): TGTGCCAGCAGCCCGACAGAGGGAAACACT. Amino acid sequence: CASSPTEGNT. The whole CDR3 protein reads CASSPTEGNTIYF.

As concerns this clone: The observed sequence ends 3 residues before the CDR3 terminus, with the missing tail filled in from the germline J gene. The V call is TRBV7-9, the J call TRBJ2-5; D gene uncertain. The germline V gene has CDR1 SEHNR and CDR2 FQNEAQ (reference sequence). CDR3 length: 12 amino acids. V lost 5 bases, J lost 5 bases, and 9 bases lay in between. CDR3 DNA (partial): TGTGCCAGCAGCCAGGCAAGGGAGACC. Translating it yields CASSQARET. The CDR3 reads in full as CASSQARETQYF.

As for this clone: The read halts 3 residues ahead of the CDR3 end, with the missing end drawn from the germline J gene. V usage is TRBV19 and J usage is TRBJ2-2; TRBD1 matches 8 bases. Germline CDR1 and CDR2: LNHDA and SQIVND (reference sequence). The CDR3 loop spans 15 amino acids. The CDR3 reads CASSPSDRANEKLFF. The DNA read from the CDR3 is TGTGCCAGTAGTCCCTCGGACAGGGCTAATGAAAAG.

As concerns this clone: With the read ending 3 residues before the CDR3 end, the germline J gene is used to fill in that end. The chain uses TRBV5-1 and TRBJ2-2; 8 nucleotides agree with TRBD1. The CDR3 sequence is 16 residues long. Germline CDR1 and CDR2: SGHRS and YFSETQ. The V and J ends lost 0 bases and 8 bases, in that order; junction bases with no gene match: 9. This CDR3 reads CASSLGQGASTGELFF. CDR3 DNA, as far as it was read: TGCGCCAGCAGCTTGGGCCAGGGGGCGAGTACAGGGGAG.

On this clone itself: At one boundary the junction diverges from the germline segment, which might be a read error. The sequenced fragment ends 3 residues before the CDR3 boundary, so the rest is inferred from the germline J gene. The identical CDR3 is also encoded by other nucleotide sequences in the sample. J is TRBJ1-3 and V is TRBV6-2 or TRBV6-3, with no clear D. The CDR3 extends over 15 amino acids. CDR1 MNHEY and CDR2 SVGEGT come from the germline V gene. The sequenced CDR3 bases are TGTGCCAGCAGTTACTCGAGGGCGCAAGGAAACACA. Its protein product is CASSYSRAQGNT. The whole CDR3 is CASSYSRAQGNTIYF.

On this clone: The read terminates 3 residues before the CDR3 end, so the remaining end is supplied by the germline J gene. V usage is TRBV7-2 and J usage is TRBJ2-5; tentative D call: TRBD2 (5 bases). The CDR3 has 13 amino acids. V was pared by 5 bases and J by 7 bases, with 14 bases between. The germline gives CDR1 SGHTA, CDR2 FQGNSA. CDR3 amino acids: CASSLGLRGTQYF. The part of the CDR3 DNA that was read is TGTGCCAGCAGCCTTGGACTCAGAGGGACC.

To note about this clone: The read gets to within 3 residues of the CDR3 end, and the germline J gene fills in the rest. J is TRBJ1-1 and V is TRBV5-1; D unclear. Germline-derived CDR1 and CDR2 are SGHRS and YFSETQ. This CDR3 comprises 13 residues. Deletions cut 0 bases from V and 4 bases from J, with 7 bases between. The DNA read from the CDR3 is TGCGCCAGCAGCTTGGAAGAAGGCACTGAA. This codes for CASSLEEGTE. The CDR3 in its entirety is CASSLEEGTEAFF.

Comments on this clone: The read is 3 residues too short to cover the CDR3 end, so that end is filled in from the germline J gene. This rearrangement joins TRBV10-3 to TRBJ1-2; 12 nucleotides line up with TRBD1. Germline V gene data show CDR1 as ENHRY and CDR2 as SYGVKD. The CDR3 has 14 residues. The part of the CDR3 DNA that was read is TGTGCCATCAGTGTGGGGACAGGGGGCCACGGC. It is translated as CAISVGTGGHG. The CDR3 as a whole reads CAISVGTGGHGYTF.

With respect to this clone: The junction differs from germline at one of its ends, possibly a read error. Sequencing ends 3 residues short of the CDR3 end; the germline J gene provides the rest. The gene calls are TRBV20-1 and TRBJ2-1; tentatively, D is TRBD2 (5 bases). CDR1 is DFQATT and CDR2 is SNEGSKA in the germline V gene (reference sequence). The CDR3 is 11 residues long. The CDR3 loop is CSAREGYEQFF. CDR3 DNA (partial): TGCAGTGCTCGAGAGGGCTATGAG.

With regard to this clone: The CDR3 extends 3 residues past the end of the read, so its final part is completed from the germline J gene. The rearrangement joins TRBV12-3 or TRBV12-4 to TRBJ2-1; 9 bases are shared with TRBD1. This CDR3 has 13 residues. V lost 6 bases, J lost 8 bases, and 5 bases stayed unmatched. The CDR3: CASRTGGQHEQFF. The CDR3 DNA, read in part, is TGTGCCAGCAGGACAGGGGGACAGCATGAG.